A selection of T cell receptor beta chains follows, all from one sample in a study of breast tumors, draining lymph nodes, adjacent tissues. In TCRdb, the multiplex PCR reads were re-called with MiXCR into one record per CDR3 protein. This table has over 250,000 distinct CDR3 sequences, roughly 30% appearing once. The sequenced sample consisted of axillary lymph node tissue. The receptors here all came from a female donor with breast cancer. Some clones in this sample may be carry-over from other donors' samples. Each CDR3 is given without its conserved first and last residue. Each record gives: D gene, V gene, CDR3 protein. D genes are given only for firm matches.

TRBD1 TRBV5-1 ASSWGTGRTGELF
. TRBV29-1 NQNSALLPYEQY
TRBD1 TRBV5-6 ASSSGGSNEKLF
. TRBV9 ASSVGSTPLH
. TRBV30 AWSAGEAQY
TRBD1 TRBV6-6 ASSHSSRPDRGYEQY
. TRBV5-1 ASSLGGDGNTIY
. TRBV19 ASSYLQGTGTEAF
TRBD2 TRBV20-1 SVVAGAPMTTGELF
TRBD2 TRBV6-5 ASRIKTAGSNNEQF
. TRBV14 ASSQLPSGEQY
TRBD1 TRBV7-9 ASSERQGMRGSGANVLT
TRBD1 TRBV30 AWSVRFRTGGNTIY
. TRBV4-1 TSSQLGVGELF
. TRBV16 ASSQSRSGELF
. TRBV19 ASSVDGYTEAF
TRBD2 TRBV27 ASSYEAGGYEQY
. TRBV19 ASTNEAGLRDTQY
TRBD1 TRBV2 ASSEAGTGTDEKLF
TRBD2 TRBV14 ASSPRPPGLAGEYNEQF
. TRBV30 AWSVGQGDGYT
. TRBV3-1 ASSQGQLISEQY
. TRBV4-2 ASSQDRLHEQY
. TRBV7-2 ASSLGMGETQY
. TRBV11-2 ASSLAGGHNEQY
. TRBV2 ASSERNGSFDEFG
TRBD1 TRBV20-1 SAIDLTGGQETQY
. TRBV30 AWSVGKTPGHPYEQY
TRBD2 TRBV7-9 ASRPWASGRAKPF
TRBD2 TRBV5-1 ASSLGGTSGSEQY
TRBD1 TRBV2 ASRDRGSANRNIQY
TRBD2 TRBV10-3 AIRTSGSSNTGELF
. TRBV19 ASSIGAESTDTQY
. TRBV5-8 ASSSGGGYNSPLH
TRBD2 TRBV24-1 ATSGAGGPETQY
. TRBV5-1 ASSLGAPNIQY
TRBD2 TRBV20-1 SATVAGESPPTTRYNEQF
TRBD1 TRBV12-5 ASGQGGGNTIY
TRBD2 TRBV7-8 ASTYQAGGVTDTQY
. TRBV7-8 ASNYLSTGELF
. TRBV20-1 SASRQQETQY
. TRBV24-1 ATSDARLRGYT
TRBD2 TRBV20-1 SVRSGSSNEQY
TRBD1 TRBV5-6 ASSILNRGSAGELF
. TRBV5-1 ASSLGFGDNEQF
TRBD2 TRBV5-1 ASSLGLAGVDEQY
. TRBV9 ASSVGSGEKLF
. TRBV20-1 SARDQGMREPKNIQY
. TRBV20-1 SARDPQGGRYEQY
. TRBV6-1 ASSWSADSNQPQH
. TRBV19 ASSPQGNLEPQH
. TRBV12-3/TRBV12-4 ASSLKSRSYSEQF